Below are 26 T cell receptor beta chains sequenced from a single sample in a study of patients and donors after allogeneic stem cell transplantation. TCRdb ran MiXCR on the RT-PCR reads and lists one entry per CDR3 protein. In the table there are approximately 170,000 distinct CDR3 sequences, approximately 31% of which are singletons. Sample: blood, either unsorted or a sorted T cell fraction (not recorded which). These receptors originate from a human donor who was either an allogeneic HSCT recipient or a stem cell or donor lymphocyte infusion donor (not recorded which). It is not recorded whose cells these are; they may come from a transplant donor.

The V gene is TRBV6-2 or TRBV6-3, the J gene TRBJ2-1, with D perhaps matching TRBD2 (6 bases). CDR3 length: 13 residues. The germline CDR1 and CDR2 sequences are MNHEY and SVGEGT. The V and J ends lost 5 bases and 3 bases respectively, with 8 bases between them. The CDR3 nucleotides read TGTGCCAGCAGTCGGACTAACTACAATGAGCAGTTCTTC. This codes for CASSRTNYNEQFF.

The chain joins TRBV6-2 or TRBV6-3 to TRBJ2-3; D remains ambiguous. The germline V and J ends were trimmed by 6 bases and 1 base, with 5 bases remaining between them. The CDR3 is 12 residues long. Germline V gene lookup returns CDR1 MNHEY and CDR2 SVGEGT. The CDR3, as DNA: TGTGCCAGCAGCGCACGCACAGATACGCAGTATTTT. Its translation is CASSARTDTQYF.

This clonotype was seen a few times. The chain recombines TRBV6-6 with TRBJ1-2; D perhaps matches TRBD1 (6 bases). CDR1 MNHNY and CDR2 SVGAGI come from the germline V gene (reference sequence). V was cut by 6 bases and J by 4 bases, with 12 bases left in between. The CDR3 consists of 13 residues. The CDR3 loop is CASSRDKLYGYTF. The CDR3 bases are TGTGCCAGCAGCCGGGACAAACTCTATGGCTACACCTTC.

The CDR3 is CASSLDLVNTGELFF. The CDR3 DNA reads as TGCGCCAGCAGCTTGGACCTAGTAAACACCGGGGAGCTGTTTTTT. The chain is built from TRBV5-1 and TRBJ2-2; D is unresolved. Germline values: CDR1 SGHRS, CDR2 YFSETQ. There are 15 residues in the CDR3. V was trimmed by 0 bases and J by 2 bases, leaving 8 bases between them. The whole variable domain, remainder taken from reference TRBV5-1 and TRBJ2-2, is KAGVTQTPRYLIKTRGQQVTLSCSPISGHRSVSWYQQTPGQGLQFLFEYFSETQRNKGNFPGRFSGRQFSNSRSEMNVSTLELGDSALYLCASSLDLVNTGELFFGEGSRLTVL.

The chain is built from TRBV4-3 and TRBJ1-4; 10 nucleotides align to TRBD1. V lost 3 bases to trimming and J lost 5 bases; unmatched junction nucleotides: 3. The CDR3 has 15 residues. Germline-derived CDR1 and CDR2 are LGHNA and YSLEER. CDR3 sequence reads: CASSQADRGNEKLFF. The CDR3 DNA is TGCGCCAGCAGCCAGGCGGACAGGGGGAATGAAAAACTGTTTTTT.

The chain joins TRBV6-5 to TRBJ2-1, with D maybe TRBD2 (5 bases). CDR1 MNHEY and CDR2 SVGAGI come from the germline V gene. V lost 0 bases and J 4 bases, leaving 10 bases between the germline ends. The length of the CDR3 is 15 residues. The CDR3 is CASSYSASRYNEQFF. The CDR3 coding sequence is TGTGCCAGCAGTTACTCGGCTAGCAGATACAATGAGCAGTTCTTC.

This clonotype was observed a few times. Written as DNA, the CDR3 is TGCAGCGTTCGCCAGACACCTTCCTACGAGCAGTACTTC. It yields the protein CSVRQTPSYEQYF. The chain employs TRBV29-1 and TRBJ2-7, with D uncertain. CDR3 size: 13 residues. The germline V and J ends were trimmed by 5 bases and 1 base, with 12 bases remaining between them. Germline V gene data show CDR1 as SQVTM and CDR2 as ANQGSEA.

The chain recombines TRBV6-2 or TRBV6-3 with TRBJ2-7, with D possibly TRBD1 on 5 matching bases. The CDR3 has 13 amino acids. Trimming took off 2 bases at V and 8 bases at J, with 13 bases between the two ends. The germline V gene encodes CDR1 MNHEY and CDR2 SVGEGT. In DNA form, the CDR3 reads TGTGCCAGCAGTTACGGGAAACAGGACAAGCAGTACTTC. Protein: CASSYGKQDKQYF.

This clonotype has more than one count but fewer than ten. CDR3 bases: TGTGCCAGCAGTTTAGGGGGAGGGATAAACATTCAGTACTTC. The encoded protein is CASSLGGGINIQYF. The rearrangement joins TRBV12-3 or TRBV12-4 to TRBJ2-4, with TRBD2 identical over 7 bases. Trimming at V came to 1 base and at J to 6 bases, leaving 3 bases not matched to a gene. The CDR3 length is 14 residues.

This sequence joins TRBV5-1 and TRBJ1-3; a possible D gene is TRBD1 (5 bases). Trimming shortened V by 7 bases and J by 1 base, and 9 bases separated the two germline ends. Germline CDR1 reads SGHRS; CDR2 reads YFSETQ. The CDR3 consists of 13 residues. The CDR3 protein is CASRDLSGNTIYF. The CDR3 nucleotides are TGCGCCAGCCGGGACCTATCTGGAAACACCATATATTTT.

This clonotype was found a few times. The chain joins TRBV20-1 to TRBJ2-7; TRBD2 matches at 7 bases. J lost 2 bases, V lost 5 bases, and 12 bases had no gene match. The CDR3 totals 15 residues. CDR1 and CDR2 from the germline V gene are DFQATT and SNEGSKA (reference sequence). The CDR3 sequence is CSAGVLLAATYEQYF. The CDR3, as DNA: TGCAGTGCTGGAGTCCTCCTAGCGGCTACCTACGAGCAGTACTTC.

This clonotype was seen more than once but under ten times. The rearrangement uses TRBV5-6 and TRBJ1-2; no firm D call. The CDR3 has 13 residues. V lost 6 bases, J lost 4 bases, and 13 bases lay in between. Germline V CDR1 and CDR2: SGHDT, YYEEEE. CDR3 sequence reads: CASTFRGIYGYTF. CDR3 in DNA: TGTGCCAGCACCTTCCGAGGGATCTATGGCTACACCTTC.

The table lists this clonotype with a few counts. The gene calls are TRBV4-3 and TRBJ1-2; D is possibly TRBD1 (5 bases). The CDR3 runs to 17 residues. V was shortened by 0 bases and J by 0 bases, with 14 bases between the two germline ends. In germline, CDR1 is LGHNA, CDR2 YSLEER. CDR3 bases: TGCGCCAGCAGCCAAGATCGGGTCACAGGTTCTAACTATGGCTACACCTTC. Protein: CASSQDRVTGSNYGYTF.

The chain links TRBV20-1 to TRBJ1-5, with D unclear. This CDR3 is built from 15 residues. Germline CDR1 and CDR2: DFQATT and SNEGSKA (reference sequence). Trimming took off 6 bases at V and 2 bases at J, with 17 bases between the two ends. The CDR3 protein is CSAQEGGNGNQPQHF. The CDR3, as DNA: TGCAGTGCCCAAGAGGGAGGGAATGGCAATCAGCCCCAGCATTTT.

CDR3 residues: CASSLGAGWGNQPQHF. The CDR3 region has the DNA TGTGCCAGCAGCTTAGGGGCAGGGTGGGGCAATCAGCCCCAGCATTTT. The chain has TRBV7-2 and TRBJ1-5; the D gene is possibly TRBD1 (5 bases). V lost 1 base to trimming and J lost 2 bases, with 12 bases between them. Germline V gene lookup returns CDR1 SGHTA and CDR2 FQGNSA. CDR3 length: 16 residues. Full variable domain (missing parts from reference TRBV7-2 and TRBJ1-5): GAGVSQSPSNKVTEKGKDVELRCDPISGHTALYWYRQSLGQGLEFLIYFQGNSAPDKSGLPSDRFSAERTGGSVSTLTIQRTQQEDSAVYLCASSLGAGWGNQPQHFGDGTRLSIL.

This chain connects TRBV7-6 to TRBJ1-5; D not certain. The V end lost 2 bases, the J end lost 0 bases, and 17 bases lay between the germline ends. The germline CDR1 and CDR2 sequences are SGHVS and FNYEAQ. This CDR3 is 18 amino acids long. The CDR3: CASSLWCFSVYSNQPQHF. The CDR3 nucleotides read TGTGCCAGCAGCTTATGGTGTTTTTCAGTTTATAGCAATCAGCCCCAGCATTTT.

V gene TRBV7-2 combines with J gene TRBJ2-1; 10 bases align to TRBD2. Trimming at V came to 11 bases and at J to 7 bases, leaving 14 bases not matched to a gene. Germline lookup yields CDR1 SGHTA and CDR2 FQGNSA. This CDR3 is built from 15 residues. The CDR3 DNA reads TGTGCCTCCTTAAAACCTAGCGGGAGAGGGAATGAGCAGTTCTTC. This translates into CASLKPSGRGNEQFF.

This clonotype was counted between two and nine times. This chain links TRBV11-2 with TRBJ2-7; TRBD1 agrees at 11 bases. This CDR3 contains 15 residues. V was pared by 4 bases and J by 3 bases, with 5 bases of the junction left unmatched. Germline CDR1 SGHAT, CDR2 FQNNGV. The CDR3, as DNA: TGTGCCAGCAGCTGGACAGGGGGCGCCGTCTACGAGCAGTACTTC. Translated: CASSWTGGAVYEQYF.

This clonotype was recorded only once. The V gene is TRBV28, the J gene TRBJ1-1; D is uncertain. V lost 3 bases and J 1 base, leaving 21 bases between the germline ends. Germline assignment: CDR1 MDHEN and CDR2 SYDVKM. The CDR3 runs 18 residues. CDR3 coding DNA: TGTGCCAGCAGTTTCCGGTGGGCGATGCGACCTAGGAACACTGAAGCTTTCTTT. It specifies CASSFRWAMRPRNTEAFF.

The chain employs TRBV2 and TRBJ2-7, with 8 bases fitting TRBD2. Looked up from germline, CDR1 is SNHLY and CDR2 is FYNNEI. Trimming at V came to 6 bases and at J to 1 base, leaving 17 bases not matched to a gene. The CDR3 is made up of 18 amino acids. This CDR3 is CASRAPQRLAGRSYEQYF. For the CDR3, the DNA is TGTGCCAGCAGAGCCCCCCAGCGGTTAGCGGGACGGTCCTACGAGCAGTACTTC. The complete variable domain, with remaining parts taken from reference TRBV2 and TRBJ2-7, reads EPEVTQTPSHQVTQMGQEVILRCVPISNHLYFYWYRQILGQKVEFLVSFYNNEISEKSEIFDDQFSVERPDGSNFTLKIRSTKLEDSAMYFCASRAPQRLAGRSYEQYFGPGTRLTVT.

In this sample, this clonotype turned up a few times. The gene calls are TRBV6-1 and TRBJ2-1; D call uncertain. The CDR3 contains 11 residues. The germline CDR1 and CDR2 sequences are MNHNS and SASEGT. Trimming cost V 7 bases and J 8 bases, with 9 bases left between them. CDR3 region: CASTKVYEQFF. The CDR3, as DNA: TGTGCCAGCACTAAGGTCTATGAGCAGTTCTTC.

The chain is built from TRBV10-3 and TRBJ2-3; D ambiguous. The CDR3 loop spans 13 amino acids. V dropped 3 bases and J dropped 0 bases, with 4 bases sitting between them. Germline V lookup: CDR1 ENHRY, CDR2 SYGVKD. CDR3 protein: CAISEYSTDTQYF. CDR3 DNA: TGTGCCATCAGTGAATACAGCACAGATACGCAGTATTTT.

This chain uses TRBV4-3 with TRBJ2-1, with TRBD2 matching over 11 bases. This CDR3 contains 15 residues. CDR1 LGHNA and CDR2 YSLEER come from the germline V gene. The J segment lost 8 bases and the V segment lost 1 base, leaving 4 bases of the junction unmatched. In nucleotides, the CDR3 is TGCGCCAGCAGCCAAGGTAGCGGGAGGGCCCATGAGCAGTTCTTC. Translation gives CASSQGSGRAHEQFF.

V usage is TRBV10-3 and J usage is TRBJ2-7; 8 bases line up with TRBD2. Germline CDR1 is ENHRY and CDR2 is SYGVKD. There are 15 residues in the CDR3. V shed 4 bases and J 4 bases; nucleotides not matched to a gene: 9. The CDR3 spells CAISALAAQGYEQYF. The CDR3, as DNA: TGTGCCATCAGTGCACTAGCGGCCCAAGGGTACGAGCAGTACTTC.

This clonotype was seen many times. V is TRBV4-3 and J is TRBJ1-3, with a weak D call TRBD1 (5 bases). CDR1 LGHNA and CDR2 YSLEER come from the germline V gene. Trimming pared 3 bases from V and 0 bases from J, leaving 15 bases between. This CDR3 is 17 amino acids long. CDR3: CASSHREAGRSGNTIYF. The CDR3 DNA is TGCGCCAGCAGCCACCGGGAGGCAGGGCGCTCTGGAAACACCATATATTTT.

This clonotype was seen a few times. V and J are TRBV20-1 and TRBJ1-1; D gene uncertain. Trimming took off 8 bases at V and 4 bases at J, with 11 bases between the two ends. CDR3 length equals 11 residues. The germline gives CDR1 DFQATT, CDR2 SNEGSKA (reference sequence). The CDR3 sequence is CSSSQSTEAFF. CDR3 DNA sequence: TGCAGTAGTTCTCAGAGCACTGAAGCTTTCTTT.